This T cell receptor beta chain was identified during a study of control samples from healthy donors and cancer patients. Generated by immunoSEQ multiplex PCR, the TCRdb table keeps only in-frame clones and is missing some. The sample includes over 150,000 clones, roughly 94% of them seen just once. V was clipped by 6 bases and J by 6 bases, with 17 bases between them. This CDR3 is 14 amino acids long. CDR1 MNHEY and CDR2 SVGAGI come from the germline V gene. The chain joins TRBV6-5 to TRBJ1-1, with D maybe TRBD1 (6 bases). The specimen was PBMCs. The source is a man in his sixties with colorectal cancer. Here the CDR3 reads CASRSLREGAEAFF. DNA of the CDR3: TGTGCCAGCAGGTCGCTGAGGGAGGGGGCTGAAGCTTTCTTT.